This T cell receptor beta chain was sequenced in a study of blood T cell repertoires in COVID-19. Study-wide background: Specimens from acute and convalescent COVID-19 originated in the United States, Italy and Spain. T cells, B-cell-depleted T cells, or PBMCs provided the cDNA or gDNA that served as material.

Trimming took 2 bases from V and 4 from J, leaving 12 bases between them. The CDR3 totals 14 residues. Per the authors' pipeline: Reference gene primer amplification yielded estimated nucleated cell counts. The table came from immunoSEQ multiplex PCR; TCRdb's copy has only in-frame clones and leaves some out. V and J calls and clone size are copied from that table; D and trimming were computed from the DNA. The sample contains under 250,000 clones, roughly four fifths of which appear only once. Sequences were obtained from peripheral blood. This sequence originates from a woman aged 40 to 55 with acute or convalescent COVID-19. The gene calls are TRBV23-1 and TRBJ2-7, with D perhaps matching TRBD1 (6 bases). TRBV23-1 is flagged as an ORF with uncertain function. The CDR3 DNA sequence: TGCGCCAGCAGTCAAAGGGGACACAGATACGAGCAGTACTTC. This translates into CASSQRGHRYEQYF.